This record covers a single T cell receptor beta chain. The antigen is undetermined. The CDR3 runs 11 residues. CDR1 is MDHEN and CDR2 is SYDVKM in the germline V gene. V lost 6 bases and J lost 5, with 6 bases in between. The study ran its PCR with 60 Vbeta and 13 Jbeta primers. Measured with immunoSEQ multiplex PCR; TCRdb has only the in-frame clones, and not every one. This sample has 130,000 or so clones; around 76% occur once, and the top ten carry roughly 7%. This sample is drawn from a study of cytomegalovirus exposure and HLA in healthy donors. Overall study findings and caveats: The presence/absence work took it that sequencing depth was about the same across donors.

This TCR came from a male donor in good health and CMV-seronegative. The gene calls are TRBV28 and TRBJ2-3; the D is unclear. Sequences were obtained from PBMCs. Written as DNA, the CDR3 is TGTGCCAGCAGCCGACTAGATACGCAGTATTTT. Amino acids: CASSRLDTQYF.